A selection of T cell receptor beta chains follows, all from one sample in a study of shared clonotypes between healthy human individuals. Data came from immunoSEQ multiplex PCR; TCRdb stores just in-frame clones and leaves some out. The sample yields millions of clones, 80% to 95% seen once. The sequencing sample was made of naive CD4+ T cells from PBMCs. The receptor set was obtained from a man aged 18 to 29 in good health. Some clones in this sample may be carry-over from other donors' samples. CDR3s include the opening cysteine and the closing phenylalanine or tryptophan. The D gene is left open where the match is weak. Part of the rows lack a size; the others show once, few, many or a class for expanded clones.

>TRBJ1-1|-|-|TRBV29-1
CSAMGPGTEAFF
TGCAGCGCTATGGGCCCGGGCACTGAAGCTTTCTTT
>TRBJ2-1|-|TRBD2|TRBV29-1
CSVDGRTTTLAGDGDYNEQFF
TGCAGCGTTGACGGCAGGACGACGACACTAGCGGGGGATGGAGACTACAATGAGCAGTTCTTC
>TRBJ2-5|once|-|TRBV5-4
CASRPGGESETQYF
TGTGCCAGCAGACCAGGTGGGGAGTCTGAGACCCAGTACTTC
>TRBJ1-5|-|TRBD1|TRBV19
CASSPLGQGSNQPQHF
TGTGCCAGTAGTCCCCTCGGACAGGGTAGCAATCAGCCCCAGCATTTT
>TRBJ2-1|-|TRBD2|TRBV19
CASSIPGLAGNEQFF
TGTGCCAGTAGTATACCTGGACTAGCGGGAAATGAGCAGTTCTTC
>TRBJ1-2|-|-|TRBV28
CASSLSHGRVGDYGYTF
TGTGCCAGCAGTTTATCCCATGGAAGGGTAGGTGACTATGGCTACACCTTC
>TRBJ1-1|-|-|TRBV7-9
CASSFGLWLNTEAFF
TGTGCCAGCAGCTTCGGGCTCTGGCTGAACACTGAAGCTTTCTTT
>TRBJ1-4|-|-|TRBV4-2
CASSQVGGSEKLFF
TGTGCCAGCAGCCAGGTGGGGGGGAGTGAAAAACTGTTTTTT
>TRBJ1-1|-|-|TRBV27
CASSKTGNTEAFF
TGTGCCAGCAGTAAAACAGGGAACACTGAAGCTTTCTTT
>TRBJ2-5|-|-|TRBV7-9
CASSPEGGTQYF
TGTGCCAGCAGCCCCGAAGGGGGGACCCAGTACTTC
>TRBJ2-1|-|-|TRBV6-4
CASSYTGGSEQFF
TGTGCCAGCAGTTACACGGGGGGCTCTGAGCAGTTCTTC
>TRBJ2-7|once|-|TRBV15
CATSRDRQIFARDILSYEQYF
TGTGCCACCAGCAGAGATCGTCAGATCTTTGCCCGGGACATCCTCTCCTACGAGCAGTACTTC
>TRBJ1-2|once|-|TRBV21-1
CASSKERTHYGYTF
TGTGCCAGCAGCAAAGAGCGCACGCACTATGGCTACACCTTC
>TRBJ2-2|-|TRBD2|TRBV7-3
CASSPDSGSHTGELFF
TGTGCCAGCAGCCCAGATAGCGGGAGTCACACCGGGGAGCTGTTTTTT
>TRBJ2-5|-|-|TRBV5-1
CASSFLPQETQYF
TGCGCCAGCAGCTTCCTCCCACAAGAGACCCAGTACTTC
>TRBJ2-7|-|TRBD1|TRBV13
CASSLRQGVSYEQYF
TGTGCCAGCAGCTTAAGACAGGGTGTCTCCTACGAGCAGTACTTC
>TRBJ2-5|once|-|TRBV7-3
CASSPDYQETQYF
TGTGCCAGCAGCCCAGACTATCAAGAGACCCAGTACTTC
>TRBJ1-3|-|-|TRBV5-6
CASSFIASSGNTIYF
TGTGCCAGCAGCTTTATTGCGAGCTCTGGAAACACCATATATTTT
>TRBJ2-1|once|-|TRBV7-2
CASSLVASGFYNEQFF
TGTGCCAGCAGCTTAGTTGCGTCTGGATTTTACAATGAGCAGTTCTTC
>TRBJ1-5|-|TRBD1|TRBV5-8
CASSQTQGQELYQPQHF
TGTGCCAGCAGCCAAACGCAGGGACAGGAGTTATATCAGCCCCAGCATTTT
>TRBJ2-2|-|-|TRBV6-6
CASSYILGGGELFF
TGTGCCAGCAGTTACATATTGGGTGGCGGGGAGCTGTTTTTT
>TRBJ1-5|-|TRBD1|TRBV5-1
CASSCPRTGVYSNQPQHF
TGCGCCAGCAGCTGTCCAAGGACAGGGGTATATAGCAATCAGCCCCAGCATTTT
>TRBJ1-3|-|-|TRBV4-3
CASSQEPGDRMMRNTIYF
TGCGCCAGCAGCCAAGAACCGGGAGACAGGATGATGAGAAACACCATATATTTT
>TRBJ2-7|-|-|TRBV7-8
CASSEGLGEQYF
TGTGCCAGCAGCGAAGGCTTAGGCGAGCAGTACTTC
>TRBJ2-3|-|-|TRBV7-3
CASSSQGWDTQYF
TGTGCCAGCAGCTCTCAGGGCTGGGATACGCAGTATTTT
>TRBJ1-1|-|TRBD1|TRBV7-7
CASSRDRGTEAFF
TGTGCCAGCAGCCGGGACAGGGGCACTGAAGCTTTCTTT
>TRBJ1-5|-|-|TRBV4-1
CASSPPGVYDQPQHF
TGCGCCAGCAGCCCCCCTGGGGTTTACGATCAGCCCCAGCATTTT
>TRBJ2-5|-|TRBD1|TRBV7-3
CASSDPRTGEETQYF
TGTGCCAGCAGTGATCCTAGGACAGGAGAAGAGACCCAGTACTTC
>TRBJ1-4|-|TRBD1|TRBV5-1
CASSQDRAGEKLFF
TGCGCCAGCAGCCAAGACAGGGCTGGCGAAAAACTGTTTTTT
>TRBJ2-7|-|TRBD2|TRBV5-1
CASSFQDGGYEQYF
TGCGCCAGCAGCTTTCAGGACGGGGGGTACGAGCAGTACTTC
>TRBJ2-5|-|TRBD2|TRBV5-5
CASSLGLAVQETQYF
TGTGCCAGCAGCTTAGGCCTAGCGGTTCAAGAGACCCAGTACTTC